The source of this T cell receptor beta chain is a study of lung T cells in sarcoidosis with Löfgren's syndrome. Study details: CD4+ T cells build up in sarcoidosis bronchoalveolar lavage fluid. Analyses focused on Löfgren's syndrome patients. Findings of the study overall: TRAV12-1 and TRBV2 were reportedly most expanded in Löfgren's patients. Shared TRAV12-1 and TRBV2 CDR3 motifs across Löfgren's syndrome patients reportedly suggested public CD4+ TCRs.

This clonotype appeared a few times. Its cognate antigen is unknown. CDR1 is KGHSH, CDR2 LQKENI, per germline. Trimming stripped 6 bases from V and 3 bases from J, with 21 bases between. This CDR3 contains 16 residues. TCRdb processed the reads anew with MiXCR; each CDR3 protein has one entry. The top ten hold less than 30% of the sample, which has over 2,000 distinct CDR3 sequences, about 21% seen once. The material sequenced was CD4+ T cells from bronchoalveolar lavage. The clonotype comes from a human donor with sarcoidosis (Löfgren's syndrome or another form), or a control subject (not recorded which). The chain uses TRBV18 and TRBJ2-7; D not resolved. The DNA for the CDR3 is TGTGCCAGCTCCGCTCCGACCGACCGGCGCGACTACGAGCAGTACTTC. Amino acids: CASSAPTDRRDYEQYF.